This T cell receptor (beta chain) was sequenced for a study of patients and donors after allogeneic stem cell transplantation. This clonotype has only a few counts. TCRdb ran MiXCR on the RT-PCR reads and lists one entry per CDR3 protein. The table shows some 150,000 distinct CDR3 sequences, with roughly 35% occurring only once. This CDR3 contains 13 residues. V was shortened by 5 bases and J by 0 bases, with 11 bases between the two germline ends. The germline gives CDR1 SQVTM, CDR2 ANQGSEA. V is TRBV29-1 and J is TRBJ2-7; D perhaps matches TRBD1 (6 bases). The specimen sequenced was blood, either unsorted or a sorted T cell fraction (not recorded which). The clonotype was recovered from a human donor who was either an allogeneic HSCT recipient or a stem cell or donor lymphocyte infusion donor (not recorded which). It is not recorded whose cells these are; they may come from a transplant donor. The DNA for the CDR3 is TGCAGCGTTTGCCGGGACAACTCCTACGAGCAGTACTTC. This translates into CSVCRDNSYEQYF.